This is a list of T cell receptor beta chains from one sample in a study of CD8+CD57+ T cells in acquired aplastic anemia. TCRdb called the reads again in MiXCR, with one record for every CDR3 protein. Found here are 150,000 to 200,000 distinct CDR3 sequences, more than 40% of them singletons; the top ten hold about 30%. Sequenced sample: sorted CD4+, CD8+, or CD8+CD57+ T cells (not recorded which) from PBMCs. All receptors derive from a human donor with aplastic anemia. Both conserved end residues are part of each CDR3. The order of the fields is CDR3 length, clone size, V gene, D gene, J gene, CDR3 DNA, CDR3 protein. The D gene is left open where the match is weak. For some rows the clone size is stated as once, few or many, or as a class when expanded; others skip it.

len: 11
abundance: many
v_gene: TRBV12-3/TRBV12-4
d_gene: NA
j_gene: TRBJ2-7
CDR3nt: TGTGCCAGCAGTTATCACTACGAGCAGTACTTC
CDR3aa: CASSYHYEQYF

len: 11
abundance: NA
v_gene: TRBV29-1
d_gene: NA
j_gene: TRBJ1-1
CDR3nt: TGCAGCGTTGCAGGGACGTCCAAAGCTTTCTTT
CDR3aa: CSVAGTSKAFF

len: 15
abundance: NA
v_gene: TRBV19
d_gene: TRBD2
j_gene: TRBJ2-7
CDR3nt: TGTGCCAGTAGTATCCGGACTAGCGGGAGGGGCGAGCAGTACTTC
CDR3aa: CASSIRTSGRGEQYF

len: 13
abundance: NA
v_gene: TRBV7-2
d_gene: NA
j_gene: TRBJ1-5
CDR3nt: TGTGCCAGCAGCCCCGTATGGAGTCAGCCCCAGCATTTT
CDR3aa: CASSPVWSQPQHF

len: 13
abundance: NA
v_gene: TRBV12-5
d_gene: NA
j_gene: TRBJ1-2
CDR3nt: TGTGCTAGTGGTTTGAATAGTCCGGATGGCTACACCTTC
CDR3aa: CASGLNSPDGYTF

len: 16
abundance: NA
v_gene: TRBV4-1
d_gene: NA
j_gene: TRBJ1-3
CDR3nt: TGCGCCAGCAGCCCCACGAGGGGGGTGAGTGGAAACACCATATATTTT
CDR3aa: CASSPTRGVSGNTIYF

len: 16
abundance: many
v_gene: TRBV20-1
d_gene: NA
j_gene: TRBJ2-1
CDR3nt: TGCAGTGCCAATACCTTAGCGGAGAGCTCCTACAATGAGCAGTTCTTC
CDR3aa: CSANTLAESSYNEQFF

len: 13
abundance: NA
v_gene: TRBV20-1
d_gene: TRBD1
j_gene: TRBJ2-5
CDR3nt: TGCAGTGCTAGTCGAGCAGGGGGAGAGACCCAGTACTTC
CDR3aa: CSASRAGGETQYF

len: 15
abundance: NA
v_gene: TRBV20-1
d_gene: TRBD1
j_gene: TRBJ2-1
CDR3nt: TGCAGTGCTAGTCTTCCCGGGACAGCGAGTAGTGAGCAGTTCTTC
CDR3aa: CSASLPGTASSEQFF

len: 15
abundance: many
v_gene: TRBV24-1
d_gene: NA
j_gene: TRBJ1-1
CDR3nt: TGTGCCACCAGTGATGGTACAGGGAGGGACACTGAAGCTTTCTTT
CDR3aa: CATSDGTGRDTEAFF

len: 14
abundance: many
v_gene: TRBV7-9
d_gene: NA
j_gene: TRBJ1-4
CDR3nt: TGTGCCAGCAGCGGCTCCAATGGTAATGAAAAACTGTTTTTT
CDR3aa: CASSGSNGNEKLFF

len: 13
abundance: NA
v_gene: TRBV19
d_gene: NA
j_gene: TRBJ1-1
CDR3nt: TGTGCCAGTAGTGTACGACTGAACACTGAAGCTTTCTTT
CDR3aa: CASSVRLNTEAFF

len: 15
abundance: few
v_gene: TRBV24-1
d_gene: NA
j_gene: TRBJ2-7
CDR3nt: TGTGCCACCAGTGAGGGGGGACTGGGGAACTACGAGCAGTACTTC
CDR3aa: CATSEGGLGNYEQYF

len: 16
abundance: many
v_gene: TRBV5-1
d_gene: NA
j_gene: TRBJ1-1
CDR3nt: TGCGCCAGCAGCAGTTTTAAGACAGGAGTAAACACTGAAGCTTTCTTT
CDR3aa: CASSSFKTGVNTEAFF

len: 15
abundance: NA
v_gene: TRBV5-6
d_gene: NA
j_gene: TRBJ2-2
CDR3nt: TGTGCCAGCAGCTTGGGGGGGCGCACCACCGGGGAGCTGTTTTTT
CDR3aa: CASSLGGRTTGELFF

len: 13
abundance: NA
v_gene: TRBV10-2
d_gene: NA
j_gene: TRBJ1-1
CDR3nt: TGCGCCAGCAGTGGAGGAGATTACACTGAAGCTTTCTTT
CDR3aa: CASSGGDYTEAFF

len: 16
abundance: NA
v_gene: TRBV20-1
d_gene: TRBD2
j_gene: TRBJ2-7
CDR3nt: TGCAGTGCTATCCAGGGGGGACTAGCGGCCAACTACGAGCAGTACTTC
CDR3aa: CSAIQGGLAANYEQYF